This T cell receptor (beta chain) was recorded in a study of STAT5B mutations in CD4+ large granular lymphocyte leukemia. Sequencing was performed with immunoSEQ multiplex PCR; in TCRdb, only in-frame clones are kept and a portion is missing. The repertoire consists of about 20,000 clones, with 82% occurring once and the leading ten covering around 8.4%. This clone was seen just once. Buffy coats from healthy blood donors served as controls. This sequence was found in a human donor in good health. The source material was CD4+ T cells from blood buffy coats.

DNA of the CDR3: TGTTCCACGGGCCGGCGCTCCGAGCAGTACTTC. Translating gives CSTGRRSEQYF. The V call is TRBV28, the J call TRBJ2-7; D unclear. Germline lookup yields CDR1 MDHEN and CDR2 SYDVKM. The CDR3 has 11 residues.